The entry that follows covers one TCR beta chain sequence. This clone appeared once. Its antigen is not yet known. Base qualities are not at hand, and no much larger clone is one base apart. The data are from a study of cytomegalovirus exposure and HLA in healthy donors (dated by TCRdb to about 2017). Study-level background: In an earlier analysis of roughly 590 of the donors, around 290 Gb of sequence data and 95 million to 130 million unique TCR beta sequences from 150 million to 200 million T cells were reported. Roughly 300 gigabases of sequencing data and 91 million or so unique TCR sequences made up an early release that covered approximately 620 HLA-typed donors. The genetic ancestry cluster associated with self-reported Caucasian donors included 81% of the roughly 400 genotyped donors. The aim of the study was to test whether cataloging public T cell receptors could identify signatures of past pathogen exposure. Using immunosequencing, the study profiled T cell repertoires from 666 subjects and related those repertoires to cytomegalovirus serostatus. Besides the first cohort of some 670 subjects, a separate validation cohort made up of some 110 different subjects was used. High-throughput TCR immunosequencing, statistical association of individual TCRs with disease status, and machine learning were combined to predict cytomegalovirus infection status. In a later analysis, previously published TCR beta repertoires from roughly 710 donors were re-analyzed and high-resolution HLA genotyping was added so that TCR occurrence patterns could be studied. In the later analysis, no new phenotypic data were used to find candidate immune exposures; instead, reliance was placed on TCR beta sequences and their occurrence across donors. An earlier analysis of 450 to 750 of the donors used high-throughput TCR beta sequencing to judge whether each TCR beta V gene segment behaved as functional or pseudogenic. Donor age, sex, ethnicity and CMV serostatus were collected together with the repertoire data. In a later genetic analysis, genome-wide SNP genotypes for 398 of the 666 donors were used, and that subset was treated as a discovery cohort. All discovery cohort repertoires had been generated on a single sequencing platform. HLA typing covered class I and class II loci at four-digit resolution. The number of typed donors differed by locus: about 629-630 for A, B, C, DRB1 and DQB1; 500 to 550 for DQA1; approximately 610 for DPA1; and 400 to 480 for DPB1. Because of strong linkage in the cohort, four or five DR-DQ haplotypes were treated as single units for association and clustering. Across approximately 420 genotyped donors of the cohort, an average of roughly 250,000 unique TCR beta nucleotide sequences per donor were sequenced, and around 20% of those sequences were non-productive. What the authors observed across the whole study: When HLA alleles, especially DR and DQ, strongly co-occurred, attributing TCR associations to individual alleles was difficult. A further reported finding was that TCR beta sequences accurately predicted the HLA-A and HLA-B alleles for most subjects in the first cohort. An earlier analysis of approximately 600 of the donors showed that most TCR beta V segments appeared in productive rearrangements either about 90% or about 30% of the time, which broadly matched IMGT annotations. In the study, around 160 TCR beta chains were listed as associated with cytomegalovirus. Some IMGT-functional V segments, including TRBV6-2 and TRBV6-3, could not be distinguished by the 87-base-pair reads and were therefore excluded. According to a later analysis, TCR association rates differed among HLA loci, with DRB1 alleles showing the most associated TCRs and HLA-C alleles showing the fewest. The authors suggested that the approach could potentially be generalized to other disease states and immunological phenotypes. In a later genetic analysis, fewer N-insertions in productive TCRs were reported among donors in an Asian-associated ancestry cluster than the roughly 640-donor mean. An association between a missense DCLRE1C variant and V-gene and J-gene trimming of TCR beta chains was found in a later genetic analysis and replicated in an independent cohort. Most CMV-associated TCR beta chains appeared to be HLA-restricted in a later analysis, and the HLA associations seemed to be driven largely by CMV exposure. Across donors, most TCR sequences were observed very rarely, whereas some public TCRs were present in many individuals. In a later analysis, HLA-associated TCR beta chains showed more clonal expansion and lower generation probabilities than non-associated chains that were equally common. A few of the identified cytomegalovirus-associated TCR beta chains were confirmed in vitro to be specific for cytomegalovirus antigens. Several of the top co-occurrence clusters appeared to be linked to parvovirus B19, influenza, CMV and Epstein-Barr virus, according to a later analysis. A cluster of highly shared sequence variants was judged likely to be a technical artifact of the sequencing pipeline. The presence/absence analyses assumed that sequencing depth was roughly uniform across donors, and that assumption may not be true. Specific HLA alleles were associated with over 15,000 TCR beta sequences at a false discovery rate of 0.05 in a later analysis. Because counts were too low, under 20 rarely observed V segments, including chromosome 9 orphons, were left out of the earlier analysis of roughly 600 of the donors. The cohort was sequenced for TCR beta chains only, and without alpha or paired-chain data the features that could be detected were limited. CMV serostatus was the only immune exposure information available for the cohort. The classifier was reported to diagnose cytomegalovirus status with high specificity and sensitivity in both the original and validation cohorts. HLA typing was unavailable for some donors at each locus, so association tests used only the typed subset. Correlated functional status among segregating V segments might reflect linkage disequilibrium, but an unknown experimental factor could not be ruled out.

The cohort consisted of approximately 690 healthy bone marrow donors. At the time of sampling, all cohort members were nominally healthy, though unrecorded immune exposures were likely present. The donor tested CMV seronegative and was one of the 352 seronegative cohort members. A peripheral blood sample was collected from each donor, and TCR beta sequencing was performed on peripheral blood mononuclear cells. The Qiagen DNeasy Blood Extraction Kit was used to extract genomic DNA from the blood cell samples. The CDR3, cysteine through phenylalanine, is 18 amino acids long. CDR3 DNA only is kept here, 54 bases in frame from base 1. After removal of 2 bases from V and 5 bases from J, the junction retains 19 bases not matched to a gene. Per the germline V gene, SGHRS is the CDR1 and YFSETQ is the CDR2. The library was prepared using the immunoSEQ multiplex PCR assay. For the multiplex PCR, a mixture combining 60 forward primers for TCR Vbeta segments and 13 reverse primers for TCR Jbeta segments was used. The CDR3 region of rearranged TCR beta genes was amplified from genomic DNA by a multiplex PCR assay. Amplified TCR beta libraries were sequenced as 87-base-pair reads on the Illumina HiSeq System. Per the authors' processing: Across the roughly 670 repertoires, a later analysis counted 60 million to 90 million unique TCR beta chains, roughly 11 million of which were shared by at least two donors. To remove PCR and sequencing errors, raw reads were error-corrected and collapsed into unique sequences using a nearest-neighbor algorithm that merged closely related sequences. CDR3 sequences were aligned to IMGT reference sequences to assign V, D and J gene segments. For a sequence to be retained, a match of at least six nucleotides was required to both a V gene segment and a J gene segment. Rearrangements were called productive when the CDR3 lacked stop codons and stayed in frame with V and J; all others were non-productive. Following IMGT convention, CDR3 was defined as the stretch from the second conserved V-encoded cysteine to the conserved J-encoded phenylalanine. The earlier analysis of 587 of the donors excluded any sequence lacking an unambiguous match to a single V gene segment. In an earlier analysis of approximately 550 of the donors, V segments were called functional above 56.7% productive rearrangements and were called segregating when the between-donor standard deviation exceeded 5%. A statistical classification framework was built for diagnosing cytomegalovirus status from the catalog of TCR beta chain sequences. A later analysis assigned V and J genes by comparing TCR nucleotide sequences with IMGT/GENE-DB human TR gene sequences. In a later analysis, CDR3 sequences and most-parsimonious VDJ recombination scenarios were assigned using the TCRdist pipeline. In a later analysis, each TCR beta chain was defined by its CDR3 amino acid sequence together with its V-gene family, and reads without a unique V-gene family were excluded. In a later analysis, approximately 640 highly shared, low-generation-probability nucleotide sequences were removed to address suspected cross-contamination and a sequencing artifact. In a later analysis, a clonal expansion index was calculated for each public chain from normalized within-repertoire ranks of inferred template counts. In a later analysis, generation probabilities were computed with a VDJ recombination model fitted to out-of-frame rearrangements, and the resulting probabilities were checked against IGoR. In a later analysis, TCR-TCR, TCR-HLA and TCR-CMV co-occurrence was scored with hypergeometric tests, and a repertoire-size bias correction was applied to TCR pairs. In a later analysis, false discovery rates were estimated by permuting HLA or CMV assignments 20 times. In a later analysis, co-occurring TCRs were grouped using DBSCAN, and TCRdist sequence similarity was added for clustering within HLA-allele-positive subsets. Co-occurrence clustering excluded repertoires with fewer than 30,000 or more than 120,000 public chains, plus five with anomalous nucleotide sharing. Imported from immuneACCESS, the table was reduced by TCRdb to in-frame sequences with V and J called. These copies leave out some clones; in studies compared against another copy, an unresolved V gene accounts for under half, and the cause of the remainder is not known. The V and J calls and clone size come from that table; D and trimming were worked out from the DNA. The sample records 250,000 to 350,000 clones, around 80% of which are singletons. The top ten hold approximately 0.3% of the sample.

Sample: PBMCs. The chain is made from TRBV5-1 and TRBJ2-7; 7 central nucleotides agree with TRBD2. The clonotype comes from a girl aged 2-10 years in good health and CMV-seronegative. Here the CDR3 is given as CASSLLTSFTSSRNEQYF. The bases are TGCGCCAGCAGCTTATTGACTAGCTTCACATCTTCTAGGAACGAGCAGTACTTC.